This T cell receptor beta chain was recorded in a study of CD8+ T cells in alopecia areata. On the study more broadly: Treated patients were given 5 to 10 mg oral tofacitinib twice daily.

Investigators isolated RNA and reverse transcribed it into cDNA to act as the sequencing template. This table comes from immunoSEQ multiplex PCR, and its TCRdb copy is limited to in-frame clones, with some not included. In the table there are over 100,000 clones, 50% to 75% of which are singletons. Trimming took off 1 base at V and 7 bases at J, with 8 bases between the two ends. Looked up from germline, CDR1 is MNHEY and CDR2 is SMNVEV (reference sequence). The CDR3 totals 13 residues. Treatment meaning: oral pan-JAK inhibitor, 5-10 mg twice daily. The source was CD8+ T cells sorted from blood, collected at week 24, from a patient treated with tofacitinib. The sequence derives from a human donor with alopecia areata. The chain carries TRBV27 and TRBJ1-5; D not resolved. The CDR3 nucleotides read TGTGCCAGCAGTTTATTTGGCTTGCAGCCCCAGCATTTT. Encoded protein: CASSLFGLQPQHF.